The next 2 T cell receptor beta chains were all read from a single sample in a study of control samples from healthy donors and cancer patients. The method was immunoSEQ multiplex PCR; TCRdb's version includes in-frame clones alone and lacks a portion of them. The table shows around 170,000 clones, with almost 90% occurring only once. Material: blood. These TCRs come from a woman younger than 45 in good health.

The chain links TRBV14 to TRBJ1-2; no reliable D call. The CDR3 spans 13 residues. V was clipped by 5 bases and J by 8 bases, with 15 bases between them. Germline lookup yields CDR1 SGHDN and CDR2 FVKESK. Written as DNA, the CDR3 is TGTGCCAGCAGCTACATACTTAAGGAGGGCTACACCTTC. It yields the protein CASSYILKEGYTF. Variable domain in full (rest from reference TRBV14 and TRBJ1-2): EAGVTQFPSHSVIEKGQTVTLRCDPISGHDNLYWYRRVMGKEIKFLLHFVKESKQDESGMPNNRFLAERTGGTYSTLKVQPAELEDSGVYFCASSYILKEGYTFGSGTRLTVV.

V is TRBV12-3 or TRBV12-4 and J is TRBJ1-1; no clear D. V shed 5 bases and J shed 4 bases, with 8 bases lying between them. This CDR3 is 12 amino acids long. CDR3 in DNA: TGTGCCAGCAGTCCAGGATCCACTGAAGCTTTCTTT. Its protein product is CASSPGSTEAFF.